This passage covers 20 T cell receptor beta chains from one sample sequenced in a study of blood T cell repertoires in COVID-19. Some clones are missing from TCRdb's copy, which holds only in-frame ones; the method was immunoSEQ multiplex PCR. The sample yields approximately 200,000 clones, more than 75% seen once. Sequencing was carried out using peripheral blood. These TCRs come from a man aged 35-49 years with acute or convalescent COVID-19.

The chain links TRBV30 to TRBJ1-4; no reliable D call. This CDR3 region has 15 residues. Germline V gene data show CDR1 as GTSNPN and CDR2 as SVGIG (reference sequence). Trimming left V 0 bases short and J 0 bases short, with 8 bases between. CDR3 coding DNA: TGTGCCTGGAGTGTACGAACAACAACTAATGAAAAACTGTTTTTT. Translation: CAWSVRTTTNEKLFF.

The chain employs TRBV9 and TRBJ1-2, with 7 bases fitting TRBD1. The V gene end was trimmed by 4 bases and the J gene end by 2 bases; junction bases not matched to a gene: 5. This CDR3 contains 14 residues. Germline-derived CDR1 and CDR2 are SGDLS and YYNGEE. Here the CDR3 reads CASSSLTGNYGYTF. The CDR3 coding sequence is TGTGCCAGCAGCTCCCTGACAGGGAACTATGGCTACACCTTC.

A note on this clone: An end of the junction does not agree with germline; a read error may underlie this. The chain uses TRBV7-8 and TRBJ2-5; 9 bases align to TRBD2. The CDR3 covers 14 residues. Germline V gives CDR1 SGHVS, CDR2 FQNEAQ. The CDR3 loop is CASSPGLAEETQYF. The DNA for the CDR3 is TGTGCCAGCAGCCCGGGACTAGCCGAAGAAACCCAGTACTTC.

The chain couples TRBV7-3 to TRBJ1-5; a possible D gene is TRBD1 (5 bases). The CDR3 length is 13 residues. Trimming pared 1 base from V and 6 bases from J, leaving 7 bases between. CDR1 and CDR2 from the germline V gene are SGHTA and FQGTGA. The CDR3 DNA is TGTGCCAGCAGCTTAATGCAGGGTCAGCCCCAGCATTTT. Its protein is CASSLMQGQPQHF.

This clone was seen only once. The rearrangement joins TRBV30 to TRBJ1-1; TRBD1 aligns across 7 bases. CDR3 length: 10 residues. J lost 11 bases, V lost 7 bases, and 7 bases had no gene match. In germline, CDR1 is GTSNPN, CDR2 SVGIG (reference sequence). The CDR3 loop reads CAYRQGYAFF. As DNA, the CDR3 is TGTGCCTACAGACAGGGTTACGCTTTCTTT. Full variable domain (outside the CDR3, taken from reference TRBV30 and TRBJ1-1): SQTIHQWPATLVQPVGSPLSLECTVEGTSNPNLYWYRQAAGRGLQLLFYSVGIGQISSEVPQNLSASRPQDRQFILSSKKLLLSDSGFYLCAYRQGYAFFGQGTRLTVV.

V and J are TRBV9 and TRBJ2-3; no reliable D call. Germline-derived CDR1 and CDR2 are SGDLS and YYNGEE. This CDR3 region has 15 residues. Trimming took 0 bases from V and 0 from J, leaving 8 bases between them. CDR3 sequence: CASSVGLQSTDTQYF. The DNA of the CDR3 is TGTGCCAGCAGCGTAGGTCTTCAGAGCACAGATACGCAGTATTTT.

The table lists this clone with a few counts. One junction end disagrees with the germline gene, perhaps due to a read error. The CDR3 DNA reads as TGTGCCAGCACCTTAAGGGGCAATGAGCAGTTCTTC. Translated: CASTLRGNEQFF. The V gene is TRBV7-9, the J gene TRBJ2-1; TRBD1 is a possible D gene (5 bases). The CDR3 covers 12 residues. Germline-derived CDR1 and CDR2 are SEHNR and FQNEAQ (reference sequence).

The chain joins TRBV18 to TRBJ1-5, with TRBD1 matching 9 bases. The CDR3 totals 14 residues. The germline gives CDR1 KGHSH, CDR2 LQKENI. V dropped 4 bases and J dropped 5; count of bases not matched to a gene: 3. The CDR3 region has the DNA TGTGCCAGCTCACGACGGGACAGGGATCAGCCCCAGCATTTT. It codes for CASSRRDRDQPQHF. Drawing the rest from reference TRBV18 and TRBJ1-5, the complete variable domain is NAGVMQNPRHLVRRRGQEARLRCSPMKGHSHVYWYRQLPEEGLKFMVYLQKENIIDESGMPKERFSAEFPKEGPSILRIQQVVRGDSAAYFCASSRRDRDQPQHFGDGTRLSIL.

V is TRBV10-1 and J is TRBJ2-1, with D possibly matching TRBD2 (5 bases). This CDR3 is built from 13 residues. Trimming removed 0 bases from V and 9 bases from J, with 9 bases in between. Per germline, CDR1 WNHNN and CDR2 SYGVQD (reference sequence). For the CDR3, the DNA is TGCGCCAGCAGTGAGTCAAGCGGAACTGAGCAGTTCTTC. It yields the protein CASSESSGTEQFF.

CDR3 in amino acids: CASSPEDRSTDTQYF. The CDR3, as DNA: TGCGCCAGCAGCCCGGAGGACAGGAGCACAGATACGCAGTATTTT. The J gene is TRBJ2-3, the V gene TRBV5-1; 7 bases map to TRBD1. CDR1 is SGHRS and CDR2 is YFSETQ in the germline V gene. V was clipped by 4 bases and J by 0 bases; unmatched bases: 5. The CDR3 contains 15 residues.

The chain links TRBV10-3 to TRBJ2-7; TRBD1 is a possible D gene (5 bases). Germline CDR1 is ENHRY and CDR2 is SYGVKD. The CDR3 has 12 amino acids. The V end was cut by 6 bases, the J end by 3 bases, with 9 bases between. The CDR3 here is CAISDSSYEQYF. Here the CDR3 DNA reads TGTGCCATCAGCGACAGTAGCTACGAGCAGTACTTC.

The chain carries TRBV7-9 and TRBJ1-2, with 7 bases identical to TRBD1. Germline trimming cut 1 base from V and 1 base from J; bases unmatched to any gene: 12. The germline V gene has CDR1 SEHNR and CDR2 FQNEAQ (reference sequence). The CDR3 is made up of 18 amino acids. The CDR3 region is CASSLGGGGNLFNYGYTF. CDR3 DNA: TGTGCCAGCAGCTTAGGTGGAGGGGGCAATCTTTTTAACTATGGCTACACCTTC.

The V gene is TRBV7-9, the J gene TRBJ2-2; TRBD1 might be the D (6 bases). Trimming pared 2 bases from V and 0 bases from J, leaving 10 bases between. The CDR3 is made up of 16 amino acids. Germline V gene data show CDR1 as SEHNR and CDR2 as FQNEAQ (reference sequence). The CDR3 DNA is TGTGCCAGCAGCTTATTTGGGGGCCCGAACACCGGGGAGCTGTTTTTT. Encoded protein: CASSLFGGPNTGELFF.

The V and J genes are TRBV9 and TRBJ2-1; TRBD1 matches at 7 bases. Germline V CDR1 and CDR2: SGDLS, YYNGEE. This CDR3 region has 15 residues. V shed 3 bases and J 6 bases; nucleotides not matched to a gene: 9. The CDR3 region is CASSGSGTEFNEQFF. DNA of the CDR3: TGTGCCAGCAGCGGTTCCGGGACAGAGTTCAATGAGCAGTTCTTC.

This chain joins TRBV11-2 and TRBJ1-1, with unresolved D. V shed 0 bases and J shed 1 base, with 9 bases lying between them. The V gene's germline CDR1 is SGHAT and CDR2 FQNNGV. This CDR3 is 15 amino acids long. CDR3 sequence reads: CASSLDEQPNTEAFF. DNA of the CDR3: TGTGCCAGCAGCTTAGATGAACAGCCGAACACTGAAGCTTTCTTT.

The chain couples TRBV6-6 to TRBJ1-6; D may be TRBD1 (5 bases). The CDR3 has 14 residues. Trimming shortened V by 7 bases and J by 3 bases, and 10 bases separated the two germline ends. From germline, CDR1 is MNHNY and CDR2 SVGAGI (reference sequence). This CDR3 reads CASKGSDYNSPLHF. CDR3 nucleotide sequence: TGTGCCAGCAAGGGGTCCGACTATAATTCACCCCTCCACTTT.

The chain uses TRBV7-9 and TRBJ1-4; TRBD1 aligns across 7 bases. Germline V gene lookup returns CDR1 SEHNR and CDR2 FQNEAQ (reference sequence). The trim removed 5 bases at V and 3 bases at J, leaving 3 bases unmatched. The CDR3 length is 14 residues. CDR3: CASSPGTANEKLFF. DNA for the CDR3: TGTGCCAGCAGCCCCGGGACAGCTAATGAAAAACTGTTTTTT.

The chain recombines TRBV29-1 with TRBJ1-3; no firm D call. Germline CDR1 and CDR2: SQVTM and ANQGSEA. Trimming shortened V by 0 bases and J by 0 bases, and 6 bases separated the two germline ends. CDR3 size: 14 residues. CDR3 sequence: CSVEEQLSGNTIYF. The CDR3 coding sequence is TGCAGCGTTGAAGAACAGCTCTCTGGAAACACCATATATTTT.

This rearrangement joins TRBV6-2 or TRBV6-3 to TRBJ1-6; D is undetermined. Germline lookup yields CDR1 MNHEY and CDR2 SVGEGT. The CDR3 spans 12 residues. Trimming cost V 2 bases and J 14 bases, with 10 bases left between them. The CDR3 sequence: CASSYPGVALHF. The CDR3 coding sequence is TGTGCCAGCAGTTACCCGGGAGTAGCCCTCCACTTT.

The chain recombines TRBV7-2 with TRBJ1-4; D possibly corresponds to TRBD1 (6 bases). Trimming shortened V by 5 bases and J by 7 bases, and 17 bases separated the two germline ends. Germline V gene sequence: CDR1 SGHTA, CDR2 FQGNSA. CDR3 length: 15 amino acids. CDR3 DNA sequence: TGTGCCAGCAGCACCGAGGGGGGGGGACGTGAAAAACTGTTTTTT. This translates into CASSTEGGGREKLFF.